The clone carrying this TCR beta chain has only one observation. This sample is part of a study of blood T cell repertoires in COVID-19. Study overall: Material from acute and convalescent COVID-19 was sourced from the United States, Italy and Spain. T cells, B-cell-depleted T cells, or PBMCs provided the cDNA or gDNA that served as material.

In the original processing: Amplification from reference gene primers served as the basis for estimated nucleated cell counts. The method was immunoSEQ multiplex PCR; TCRdb's version includes in-frame clones alone and lacks a portion of them. V, J and clone size reflect that table, while D and trimming were determined from the DNA. The table lists roughly 80,000 clones, over 70% of them singletons. The CDR3 runs to 16 residues. Germline CDR1 reads MDHEN; CDR2 reads SYDVKM. Trimming removed 0 bases from V and 7 bases from J; junction bases left unmatched: 6. The sample consisted of peripheral blood. The chain is built from TRBV28 and TRBJ1-1; TRBD1 aligns across 12 bases. This TCR came from a man in his fifties with acute or convalescent COVID-19. CDR3 region: CASSLWGQGAPGEAFF. The CDR3, as DNA: TGTGCCAGCAGTTTATGGGGACAGGGGGCGCCGGGTGAAGCTTTCTTT.